This T cell receptor (beta chain) comes out of a study of identical twins. The CDR3 has 14 residues. Losses at the gene ends were 7 bases for V and 7 bases for J; bases not matched to a gene: 8. TCRdb re-derived calls from the 5' RACE reads in MiXCR, one entry per CDR3 protein. The sample yields about 240,000 distinct CDR3 sequences, roughly an eighth seen once. Findings of the study overall: Weaker excess twin sharing was seen among beta out-of-frame sequences. The study based its conclusions on cross-sectional statistical analysis and did not follow the same donors. Memory repertoires lacked the insertion deficit that abundant cord blood beta clonotypes showed.

Details on this clonotype: What it binds is unknown.

The sample was also reused in another study, on yellow fever vaccine responses in identical twins.

The J gene is TRBJ1-4, the V gene TRBV12-3 or TRBV12-4; 8 bases line up with TRBD1. The TCR was taken from a woman aged 18-29 years in good health. The material sequenced was memory (CD45RO+) T cells sorted from blood. CDR3 in amino acids: CASTRSGGVEKLFF. The CDR3 DNA follows: TGTGCCAGCACCCGGTCAGGGGGCGTTGAAAAACTGTTTTTT.